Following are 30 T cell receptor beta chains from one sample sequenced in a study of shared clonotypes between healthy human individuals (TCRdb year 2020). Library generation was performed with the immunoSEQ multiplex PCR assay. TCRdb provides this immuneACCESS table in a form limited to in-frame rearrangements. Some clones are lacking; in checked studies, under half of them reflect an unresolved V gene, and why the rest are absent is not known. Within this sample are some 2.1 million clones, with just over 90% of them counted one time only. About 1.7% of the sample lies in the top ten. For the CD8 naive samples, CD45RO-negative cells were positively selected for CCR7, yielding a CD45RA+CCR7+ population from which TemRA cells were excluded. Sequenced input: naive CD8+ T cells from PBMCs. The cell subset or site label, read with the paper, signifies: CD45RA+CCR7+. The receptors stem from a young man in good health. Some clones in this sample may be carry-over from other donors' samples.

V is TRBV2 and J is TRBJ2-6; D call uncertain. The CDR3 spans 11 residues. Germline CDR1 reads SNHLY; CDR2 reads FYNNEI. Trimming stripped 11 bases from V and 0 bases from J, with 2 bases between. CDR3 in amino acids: CALSGANVLTF. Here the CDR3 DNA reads TGTGCCCTCTCTGGGGCCAACGTCCTGACTTTC.

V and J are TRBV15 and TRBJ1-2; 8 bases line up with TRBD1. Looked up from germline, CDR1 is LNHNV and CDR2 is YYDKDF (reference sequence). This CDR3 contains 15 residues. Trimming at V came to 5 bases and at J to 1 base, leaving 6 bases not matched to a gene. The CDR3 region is CATSARTGYNYGYTF. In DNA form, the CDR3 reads TGTGCCACCAGCGCTCGGACAGGGTATAACTATGGCTACACCTTC. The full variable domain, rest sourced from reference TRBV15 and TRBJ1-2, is DAMVIQNPRYQVTQFGKPVTLSCSQTLNHNVMYWYQQKSSQAPKLLFHYYDKDFNNEADTPDNFQSRRPNTSFCFLDIRSPGLGDTAMYLCATSARTGYNYGYTFGSGTRLTVV.

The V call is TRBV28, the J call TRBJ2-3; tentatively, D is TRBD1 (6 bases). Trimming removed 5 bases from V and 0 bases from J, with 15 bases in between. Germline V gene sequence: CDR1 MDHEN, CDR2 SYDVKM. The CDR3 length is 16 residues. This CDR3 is CASSAWSRGSTDTQYF. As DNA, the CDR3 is TGTGCCAGCAGTGCCTGGTCGAGGGGGAGCACAGATACGCAGTATTTT. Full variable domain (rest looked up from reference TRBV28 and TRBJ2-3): DVKVTQSSRYLVKRTGEKVFLECVQDMDHENMFWYRQDPGLGLRLIYFSYDVKMKEKGDIPEGYSVSREKKERFSLILESASTNQTSMYLCASSAWSRGSTDTQYFGPGTRLTVL.

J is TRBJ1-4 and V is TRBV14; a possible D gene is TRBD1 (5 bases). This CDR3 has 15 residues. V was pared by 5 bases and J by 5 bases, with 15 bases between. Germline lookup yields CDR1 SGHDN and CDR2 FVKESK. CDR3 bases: TGTGCCAGCAGCGCTCGGGACGAGTGGAATGAAAAACTGTTTTTT. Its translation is CASSARDEWNEKLFF.

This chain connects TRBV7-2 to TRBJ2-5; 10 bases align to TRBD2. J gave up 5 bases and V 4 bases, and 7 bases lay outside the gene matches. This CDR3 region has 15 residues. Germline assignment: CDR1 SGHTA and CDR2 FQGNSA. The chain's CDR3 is CASSSPKREGETQYF. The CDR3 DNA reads TGTGCCAGCAGCTCCCCCAAGCGGGAGGGCGAGACCCAGTACTTC.

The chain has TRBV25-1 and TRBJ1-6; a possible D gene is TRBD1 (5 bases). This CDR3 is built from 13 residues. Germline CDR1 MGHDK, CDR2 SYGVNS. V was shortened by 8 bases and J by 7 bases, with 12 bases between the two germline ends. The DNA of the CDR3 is TGTGCCAGCCATGTCGACAGAAATTCACCCCTCCACTTT. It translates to CASHVDRNSPLHF.

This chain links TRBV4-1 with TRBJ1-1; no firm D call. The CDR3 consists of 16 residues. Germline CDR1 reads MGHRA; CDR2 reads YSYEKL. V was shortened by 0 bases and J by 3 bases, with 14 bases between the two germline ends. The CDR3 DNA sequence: TGCGCCAGCAGCCAAGAAGGCCTGGCAGTTGACACTGAAGCTTTCTTT. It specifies CASSQEGLAVDTEAFF.

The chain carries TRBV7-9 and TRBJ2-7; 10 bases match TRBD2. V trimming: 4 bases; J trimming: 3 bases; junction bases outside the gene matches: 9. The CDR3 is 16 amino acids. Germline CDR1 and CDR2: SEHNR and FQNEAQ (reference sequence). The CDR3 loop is CASSSTPGTSVYEQYF. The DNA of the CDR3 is TGTGCCAGCAGCTCGACACCCGGGACTAGCGTCTACGAGCAGTACTTC. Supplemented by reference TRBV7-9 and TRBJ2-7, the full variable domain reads DTGVSQNPRHKITKRGQNVTFRCDPISEHNRLYWYRQTLGQGPEFLTYFQNEAQLEKSRLLSDRFSAERPKGSFSTLEIQRTEQGDSAMYLCASSSTPGTSVYEQYFGPGTRLTVT.

The CDR3 is CASSSRGGSTLDTQYF. CDR3 DNA sequence: TGCGCCAGCAGCTCCCGCGGCGGGAGCACGCTCGATACGCAGTATTTT. The V and J genes are TRBV4-1 and TRBJ2-3; 7 bases line up with TRBD2. The CDR3 is 16 residues long. J lost 6 bases, V lost 5 bases, and 14 bases had no gene match. Germline V lookup: CDR1 MGHRA, CDR2 YSYEKL.

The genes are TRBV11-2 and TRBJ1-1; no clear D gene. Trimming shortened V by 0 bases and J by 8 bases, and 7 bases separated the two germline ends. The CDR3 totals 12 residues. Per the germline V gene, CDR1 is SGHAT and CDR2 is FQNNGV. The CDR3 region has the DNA TGTGCCAGCAGCTTAGATGCAGACGAAGCTTTCTTT. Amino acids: CASSLDADEAFF.

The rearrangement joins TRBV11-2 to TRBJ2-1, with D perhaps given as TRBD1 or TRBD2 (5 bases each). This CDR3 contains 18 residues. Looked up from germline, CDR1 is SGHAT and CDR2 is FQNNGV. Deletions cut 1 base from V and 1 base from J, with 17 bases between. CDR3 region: CASSLVRDPVGSYNEQFF. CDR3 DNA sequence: TGTGCCAGCAGCTTAGTACGGGACCCCGTGGGGTCCTACAATGAGCAGTTCTTC. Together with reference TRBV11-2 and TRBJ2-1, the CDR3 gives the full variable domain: EAGVAQSPRYKIIEKRQSVAFWCNPISGHATLYWYQQILGQGPKLLIQFQNNGVVDDSQLPKDRFSAERLKGVDSTLKIQPAKLEDSAVYLCASSLVRDPVGSYNEQFFGPGTRLTVL.

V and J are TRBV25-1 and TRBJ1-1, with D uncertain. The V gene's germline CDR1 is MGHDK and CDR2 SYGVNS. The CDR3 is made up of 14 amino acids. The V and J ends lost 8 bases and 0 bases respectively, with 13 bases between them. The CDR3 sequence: CASAPSRLNTEAFF. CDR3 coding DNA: TGTGCCAGCGCCCCGTCGCGGTTGAACACTGAAGCTTTCTTT.

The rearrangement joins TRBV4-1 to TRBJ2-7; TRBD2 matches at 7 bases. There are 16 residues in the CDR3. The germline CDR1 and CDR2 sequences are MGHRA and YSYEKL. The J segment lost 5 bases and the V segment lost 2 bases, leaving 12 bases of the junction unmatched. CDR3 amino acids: CASSQWLTRSGNEQYF. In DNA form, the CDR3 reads TGCGCCAGCAGCCAATGGCTAACAAGGAGCGGGAACGAGCAGTACTTC.

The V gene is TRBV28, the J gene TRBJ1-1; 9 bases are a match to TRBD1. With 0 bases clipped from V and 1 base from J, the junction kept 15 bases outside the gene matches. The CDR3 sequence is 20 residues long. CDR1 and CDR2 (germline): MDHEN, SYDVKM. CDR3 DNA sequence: TGTGCCAGCAGTTTATGGGGGAGCGTCTGGACAGGGGATCGGAACACTGAAGCTTTCTTT. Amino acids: CASSLWGSVWTGDRNTEAFF.

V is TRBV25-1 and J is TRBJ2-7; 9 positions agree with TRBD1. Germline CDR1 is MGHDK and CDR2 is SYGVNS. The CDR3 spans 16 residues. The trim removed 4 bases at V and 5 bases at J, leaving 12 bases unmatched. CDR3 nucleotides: TGTGCCAGCAGTGGTCGATCCGACAGGGGGGTCCACGAGCAGTACTTC. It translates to CASSGRSDRGVHEQYF.

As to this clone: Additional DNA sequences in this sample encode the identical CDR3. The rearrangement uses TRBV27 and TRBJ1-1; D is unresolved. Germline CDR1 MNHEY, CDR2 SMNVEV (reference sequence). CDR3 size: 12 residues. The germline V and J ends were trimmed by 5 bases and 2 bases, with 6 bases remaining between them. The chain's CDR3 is CASSAGNTEAFF. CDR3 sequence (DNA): TGTGCCAGCAGTGCTGGTAACACTGAAGCTTTCTTT.

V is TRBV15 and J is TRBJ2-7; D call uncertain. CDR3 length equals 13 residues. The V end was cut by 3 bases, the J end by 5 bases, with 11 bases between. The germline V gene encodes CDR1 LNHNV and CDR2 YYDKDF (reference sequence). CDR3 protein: CATSSPLVHEQYF. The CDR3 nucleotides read TGTGCCACCAGCAGCCCCCTAGTCCACGAGCAGTACTTC.

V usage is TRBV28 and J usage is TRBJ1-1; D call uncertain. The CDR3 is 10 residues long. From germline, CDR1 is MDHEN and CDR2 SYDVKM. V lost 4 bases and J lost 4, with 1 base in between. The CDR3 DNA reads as TGTGCCAGCAGTTCCACTGAAGCTTTCTTT. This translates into CASSSTEAFF.

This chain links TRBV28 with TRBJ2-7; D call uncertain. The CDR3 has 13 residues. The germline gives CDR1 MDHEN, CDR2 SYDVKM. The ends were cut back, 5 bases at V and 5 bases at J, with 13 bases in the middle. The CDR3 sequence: CASSRLIIHEQYF. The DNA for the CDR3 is TGTGCCAGCAGTAGACTGATCATCCACGAGCAGTACTTC.

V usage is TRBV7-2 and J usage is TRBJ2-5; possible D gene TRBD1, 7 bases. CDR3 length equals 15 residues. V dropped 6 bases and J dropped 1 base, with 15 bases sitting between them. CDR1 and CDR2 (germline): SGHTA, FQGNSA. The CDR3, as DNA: TGTGCCAGCAGGGACCGACAGGGAGGCCAAGAGACCCAGTACTTC. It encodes CASRDRQGGQETQYF.

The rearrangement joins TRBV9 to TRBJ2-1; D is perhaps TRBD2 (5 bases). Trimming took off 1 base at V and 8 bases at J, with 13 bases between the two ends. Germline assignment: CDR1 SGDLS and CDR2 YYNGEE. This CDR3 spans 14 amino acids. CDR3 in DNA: TGTGCCAGCAGCGTAAGCGGACTTGGCTATGAGCAGTTCTTC. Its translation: CASSVSGLGYEQFF.

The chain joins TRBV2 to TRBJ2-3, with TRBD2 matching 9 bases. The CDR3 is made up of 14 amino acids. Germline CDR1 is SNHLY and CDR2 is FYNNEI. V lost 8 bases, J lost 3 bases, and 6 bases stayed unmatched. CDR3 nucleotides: TGTGCCAGCCGAGCGGGAGGAGGTACAGATACGCAGTATTTT. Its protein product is CASRAGGGTDTQYF.

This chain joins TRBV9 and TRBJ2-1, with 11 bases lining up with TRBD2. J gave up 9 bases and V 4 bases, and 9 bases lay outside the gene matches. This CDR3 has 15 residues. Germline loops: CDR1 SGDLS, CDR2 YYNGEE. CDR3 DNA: TGTGCCAGCAGCCCACATGGGGGACTAGCGGTTGAGCAGTTCTTC. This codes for CASSPHGGLAVEQFF.

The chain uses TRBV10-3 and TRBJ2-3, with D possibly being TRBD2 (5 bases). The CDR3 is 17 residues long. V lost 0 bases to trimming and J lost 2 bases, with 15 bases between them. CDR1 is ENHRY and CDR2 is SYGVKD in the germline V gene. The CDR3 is CAISESILAEDTDTQYF. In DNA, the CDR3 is TGTGCCATCAGTGAGTCGATTCTAGCTGAAGACACAGATACGCAGTATTTT.

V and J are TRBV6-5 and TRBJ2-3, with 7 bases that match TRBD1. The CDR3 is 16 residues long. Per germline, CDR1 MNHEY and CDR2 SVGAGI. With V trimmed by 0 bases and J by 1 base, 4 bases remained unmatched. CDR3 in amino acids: CASSYSRQGGTDTQYF. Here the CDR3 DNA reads TGTGCCAGCAGTTACTCGCGGCAGGGGGGCACAGATACGCAGTATTTT.

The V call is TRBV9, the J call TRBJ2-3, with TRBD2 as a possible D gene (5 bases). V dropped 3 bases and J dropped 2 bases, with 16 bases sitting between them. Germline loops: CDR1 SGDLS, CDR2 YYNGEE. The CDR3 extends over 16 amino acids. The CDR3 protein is CASSAREGSSTDTQYF. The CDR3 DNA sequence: TGTGCCAGCAGCGCACGCGAGGGATCTTCCACAGATACGCAGTATTTT.

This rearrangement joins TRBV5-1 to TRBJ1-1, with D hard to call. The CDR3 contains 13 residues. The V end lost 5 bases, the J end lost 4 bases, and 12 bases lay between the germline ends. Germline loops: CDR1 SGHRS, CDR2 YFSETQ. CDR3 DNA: TGCGCCAGCAGGGGCCAGCCCCGCACTGAAGCTTTCTTT. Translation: CASRGQPRTEAFF.

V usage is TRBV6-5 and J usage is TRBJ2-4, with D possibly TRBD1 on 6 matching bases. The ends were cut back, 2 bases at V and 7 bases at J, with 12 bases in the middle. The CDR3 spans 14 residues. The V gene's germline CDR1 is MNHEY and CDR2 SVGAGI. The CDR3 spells CASSYQGNLNIQYF. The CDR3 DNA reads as TGTGCCAGCAGTTACCAGGGGAACCTGAACATTCAGTACTTC.

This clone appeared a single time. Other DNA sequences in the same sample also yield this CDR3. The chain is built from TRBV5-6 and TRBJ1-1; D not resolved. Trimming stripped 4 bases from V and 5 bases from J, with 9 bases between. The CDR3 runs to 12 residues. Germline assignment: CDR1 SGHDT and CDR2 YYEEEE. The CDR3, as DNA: TGTGCCAGCAGCGCCCTTGGAACTGAAGCTTTCTTT. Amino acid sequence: CASSALGTEAFF.

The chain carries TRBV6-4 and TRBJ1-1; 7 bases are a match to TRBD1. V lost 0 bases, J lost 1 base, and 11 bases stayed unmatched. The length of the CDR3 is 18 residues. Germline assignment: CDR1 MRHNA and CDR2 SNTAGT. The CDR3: CASSDSPPKGAKNTEAFF. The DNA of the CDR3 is TGTGCCAGCAGTGACTCGCCACCTAAGGGGGCTAAGAACACTGAAGCTTTCTTT.